This T cell receptor (beta chain) was recovered during a study of OX40 agonist ivuxolimab in advanced cancers. Overall study findings and caveats: The investigators did not determine what antigen specificity the expanded peripheral T cells had.

Blood got drawn at baseline, again on cycle 4 day 1, and then on cycle 7 day 1. The germline CDR1 and CDR2 sequences are SGDLS and YYNGEE. The CDR3 totals 13 residues. This clone was found once. Antigen unknown. TCRdb keeps only in-frame clones here, not all; method: immunoSEQ multiplex PCR. This table has fewer than 45,000 clones, 75% to 90% appearing once. This sample comprised CD4+ or CD8+ T cells sorted from blood, obtained in a trial of the OX40 agonist ivuxolimab. The origin of this receptor is an adult with an advanced solid tumor such as melanoma, head and neck, liver or kidney cancer. The V call is TRBV9, the J call TRBJ2-5; maybe TRBD2 (5 bases). The better agreement between TRBJ2-7 and the DNA end casts doubt on the J call. CDR3 protein: CASSVSTLAEQYF. CDR3 nucleotide sequence: TGTGCCAGCAGCGTAAGCACCCTAGCCGAGCAGTACTTC.